This TCR beta chain came from a study of technical replicates of blood from several donors (dated by TCRdb to the late 2010s). Libraries were built with the immunoSEQ multiplex PCR assay. TCRdb holds this immuneACCESS table with in-frame rearrangements only. Some clones are missing; in checked studies, unresolved V genes explain under half, and the rest has no known cause. For this sample there are almost 65,000 clones; around 85% appear just once. The ten largest make up roughly 5% of the sample. To note about this clone: No cognate antigen has been identified for it. The record has no base qualities; no much larger clone is one base away.

The germline V gene encodes CDR1 SGHDT and CDR2 YYEEEE. The CDR3 goes from the cysteine to the phenylalanine over 13 residues. Of all the DNA, just the CDR3 is kept, 39 bases in frame from base 1. Trimming at the junction amounts to 0 bases on V and 7 bases on J, and the germline ends lie 10 bases apart. This receptor was obtained from a human donor in good health. Some clones in this sample may be carry-over from other donors' samples. Sequencing used PBMCs. The chain couples TRBV5-6 to TRBJ1-2, with a tentative D gene TRBD1 over 6 matching bases. The CDR3 region has the sequence CASSLDRAGGYTF. In nucleotides, the sequence is TGTGCCAGCAGCTTGGACAGGGCCGGTGGCTACACCTTC.